The clone carrying this T cell receptor (beta chain) was seen a few times. The entry originates in a study of T-cell reconstitution after alpha-beta-depleted transplantation in children. It was with unique molecular identifiers that the TCRbeta library was prepared. TCRdb re-derived calls from the PCR reads in MiXCR, one entry per CDR3 protein. The sample includes 440,000 or so distinct CDR3 sequences, 11% seen only once; the top ten take approximately 5%. CDR1 is SQVTM, CDR2 ANQGSEA, per germline. Trimming took 4 bases from V and 3 from J, leaving 10 bases between them. This CDR3 spans 12 amino acids.

J is TRBJ2-7 and V is TRBV29-1; TRBD1 might be the D (6 bases). The specimen was PBMCs from the stem cell graft donor, collected from the stem cell graft. The receptor was isolated from a human donor who donated a stem cell graft to a child with acute myeloid leukemia. Here the CDR3 DNA reads TGCAGCGTTGCTCCCAGGGGCTACGAGCAGTACTTC. Translating gives CSVAPRGYEQYF.